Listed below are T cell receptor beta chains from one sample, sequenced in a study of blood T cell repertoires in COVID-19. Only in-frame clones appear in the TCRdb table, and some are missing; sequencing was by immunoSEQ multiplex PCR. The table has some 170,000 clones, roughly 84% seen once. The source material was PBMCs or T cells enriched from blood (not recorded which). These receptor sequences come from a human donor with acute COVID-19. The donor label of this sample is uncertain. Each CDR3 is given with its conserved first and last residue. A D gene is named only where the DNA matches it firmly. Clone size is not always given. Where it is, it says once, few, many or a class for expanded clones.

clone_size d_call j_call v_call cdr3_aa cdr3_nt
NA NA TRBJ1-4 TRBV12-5 CASGAGVLANEKLFF TGTGCTAGTGGTGCCGGGGTCTTGGCTAATGAAAAACTGTTTTTT
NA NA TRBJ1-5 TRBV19 CASSGRGFDQPQHF TGTGCCAGTAGTGGGCGGGGATTCGATCAGCCCCAGCATTTT
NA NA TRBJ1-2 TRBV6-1 CASSETEEVYGYTF TGTGCCAGCAGTGAGACGGAGGAGGTTTATGGCTACACCTTC
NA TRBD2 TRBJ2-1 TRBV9 CASSVRLAGQREQFF TGTGCCAGCAGCGTTCGACTAGCGGGGCAGCGTGAGCAGTTCTTC
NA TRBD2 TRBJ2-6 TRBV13 CASLRGLGSSGANVLTF TGTGCCAGCCTTCGGGGACTAGGTAGCTCTGGGGCCAACGTCCTGACTTTC
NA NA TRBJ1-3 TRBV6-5 CASTPYINPGNTIYF TGTGCCAGCACCCCTTATATTAATCCTGGAAACACCATATATTTT
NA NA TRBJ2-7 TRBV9 CASSVRDIVGEQYF TGTGCCAGCAGCGTTCGGGACATTGTGGGCGAGCAGTACTTC
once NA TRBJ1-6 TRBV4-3 CASSQEGGGTLGTYSPLHF TGCGCCAGCAGCCAAGAGGGGGGGGGCACATTGGGAACTTATTCACCCCTCCACTTT
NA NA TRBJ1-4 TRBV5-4 CASSLARDEKLFF TGTGCCAGCAGCTTGGCCAGGGATGAAAAACTGTTTTTT
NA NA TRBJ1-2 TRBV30 CAWTREDGYTF TGTGCCTGGACCAGGGAGGACGGCTACACCTTC
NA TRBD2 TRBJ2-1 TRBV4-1 CASSLSPSGYNEQFF TGCGCCAGCAGCCTTAGTCCTAGCGGGTACAATGAGCAGTTCTTC
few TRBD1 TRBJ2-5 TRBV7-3 CASSITGTGIETQYF TGTGCCAGCAGCATTACCGGGACAGGGATAGAGACCCAGTACTTC
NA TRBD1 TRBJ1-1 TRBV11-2 CASSLRTGKAAFF TGTGCCAGCAGCTTAAGGACAGGGAAGGCCGCTTTCTTT
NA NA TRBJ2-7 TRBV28 CASSSHRGEQYF TGTGCCAGCAGTTCGCACCGGGGCGAGCAGTACTTC
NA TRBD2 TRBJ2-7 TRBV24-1 CATSDPPRGAYEQYF TGTGCCACCAGTGATCCCCCCCGGGGGGCCTACGAGCAGTACTTC
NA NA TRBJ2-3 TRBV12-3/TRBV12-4 CASSSLDTQYF TGTGCCAGCAGTTCCTTAGATACGCAGTATTTT
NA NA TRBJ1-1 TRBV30 CAWSRGGSNTEAFF TGTGCCTGGAGCAGAGGGGGTTCGAACACTGAAGCTTTCTTT
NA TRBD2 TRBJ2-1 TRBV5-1 CASSRSGGAYNEQFF TGCGCCAGCAGCAGGAGCGGGGGGGCCTACAATGAGCAGTTCTTC
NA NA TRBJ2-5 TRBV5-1 CASSLGGMETQYF TGCGCCAGCAGCTTGGGAGGGATGGAGACCCAGTACTTC
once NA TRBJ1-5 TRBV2 CASSANMKNQPQHF TGTGCCAGCAGTGCAAACATGAAGAATCAGCCCCAGCATTTT
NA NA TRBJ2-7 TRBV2 CASMVKQANSYEQYF TGTGCCAGCATGGTCAAACAGGCCAATTCCTACGAGCAGTACTTC
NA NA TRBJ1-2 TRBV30 CAWSRQGHGYTF TGTGCCTGGAGTCGGCAGGGCCATGGCTACACCTTC
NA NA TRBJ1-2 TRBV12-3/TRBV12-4 CASSWGGYYGYTF TGTGCCAGCAGTTGGGGCGGATACTATGGCTACACCTTC
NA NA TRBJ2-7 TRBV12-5 CASGLRRDEQYF TGTGCTAGTGGCCTCAGGCGCGACGAGCAGTACTTC
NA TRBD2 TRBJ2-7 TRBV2 CASSGGAYEQYF TGTGCCTCTAGCGGGGGGGCCTACGAGCAGTACTTC
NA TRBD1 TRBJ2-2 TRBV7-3 CASSSRQGFGTGELFF TGTGCCAGCAGCTCTAGACAGGGTTTCGGGACCGGGGAGCTGTTTTTT
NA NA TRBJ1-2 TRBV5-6 CASSFYRRNYGYTF TGTGCCAGCAGCTTTTACAGGAGAAACTATGGCTACACCTTC
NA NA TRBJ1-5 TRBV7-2 CASSLWGDQPQHF TGTGCCAGCAGCTTATGGGGGGATCAGCCCCAGCATTTT
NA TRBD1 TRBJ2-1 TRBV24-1 CATSEPTGSMDEQFF TGTGCCACCAGTGAGCCGACAGGGTCTATGGATGAGCAGTTCTTC
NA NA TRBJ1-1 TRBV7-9 CASSLGRWAEAFF TGTGCCAGCAGCTTAGGCAGGTGGGCTGAAGCTTTCTTT
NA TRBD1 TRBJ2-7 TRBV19 CASSRDRGLNYEQYF TGTGCCAGTAGCCGGGACAGGGGATTAAACTACGAGCAGTACTTC
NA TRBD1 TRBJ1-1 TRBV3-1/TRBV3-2 CASSPPGTGLNTEAFF TGTGCCAGCAGCCCCCCCGGGACAGGGTTGAACACTGAAGCTTTCTTT
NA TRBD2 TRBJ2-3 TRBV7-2 CASSYRGRTSVGADTQYF TGTGCCAGCAGCTATAGGGGGCGGACTAGCGTGGGGGCAGATACGCAGTATTTT
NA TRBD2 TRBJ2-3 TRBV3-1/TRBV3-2 CASSQEGAGSTDTQYF TGTGCCAGCAGCCAAGAAGGAGCGGGGAGCACAGATACGCAGTATTTT